This TCR beta chain was sequenced for a study of shared clonotypes between healthy human individuals. Whole-study results and caveats: Roughly 5% of naive CD4 clonotypes were common to a few donors.

V shed 7 bases and J shed 5 bases, with 21 bases lying between them. Per the germline V gene, CDR1 is SGHAT and CDR2 is FQNNGV. The CDR3 is 15 amino acids. Worth noting for this clone: Its antigen is not identified.

The method was immunoSEQ multiplex PCR; TCRdb's version includes in-frame clones alone and lacks a portion of them. The repertoire holds some 100,000 clones, with roughly 70% as singletons. V is TRBV11-2 and J is TRBJ2-7, with D perhaps matching TRBD2 (6 bases). The sample comprised memory CD8+ T cells sorted from blood. Sample subset: CD45RO+ cells pooled with CCR7-negative TemRA cells. The TCR sequence derives from a woman between 25 and 40 years old in good health. CDR3 amino acids: CASTTGAGTHNEQYF. Here the CDR3 DNA reads TGTGCCAGCACCACTGGGGCGGGGACCCACAACGAGCAGTACTTC.